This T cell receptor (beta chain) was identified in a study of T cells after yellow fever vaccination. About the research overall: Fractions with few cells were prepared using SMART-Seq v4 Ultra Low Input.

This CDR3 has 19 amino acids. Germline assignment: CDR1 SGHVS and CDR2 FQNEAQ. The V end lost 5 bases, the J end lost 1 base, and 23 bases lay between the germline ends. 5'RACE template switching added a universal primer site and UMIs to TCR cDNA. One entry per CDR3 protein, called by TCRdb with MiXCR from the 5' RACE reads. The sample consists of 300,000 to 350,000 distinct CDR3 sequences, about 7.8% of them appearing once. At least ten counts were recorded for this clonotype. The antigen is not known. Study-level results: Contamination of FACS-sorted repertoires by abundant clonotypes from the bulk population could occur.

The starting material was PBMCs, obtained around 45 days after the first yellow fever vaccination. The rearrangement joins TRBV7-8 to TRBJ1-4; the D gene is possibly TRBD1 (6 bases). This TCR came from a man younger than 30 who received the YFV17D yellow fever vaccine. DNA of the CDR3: TGTGCCAGCAGCCCCCGGGACACAATTTCCCCGCTAACTAATGAAAAACTGTTTTTT. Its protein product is CASSPRDTISPLTNEKLFF.